The sequence of this T cell receptor (beta chain) was determined in a study of T cell responses to AZD1222 COVID-19 vaccine (dated by TCRdb to about 2021). About the study as a whole: TCR sequencing covered roughly 230 trial participants: about 210 given two doses of AZD1222 and 26 given two doses of MenACWY control vaccine. Trial participants were enrolled by age into subgroups of 18-55, 56-69 and 70-plus years, and about 150, 27 and 61 TCR-sequenced participants, respectively, were included in these subgroups.

The CDR3 regions of human TCRbeta chains were subjected to immunosequencing. Per the authors' processing: TCRs in the repertoires were matched against a reference library of SARS-CoV-2-specific TCRs that had been generated with the MIRA antigen-specificity platform. Breadth was defined as the fraction of unique TCRs that were SARS-CoV-2-associated. Depth was defined as the fraction of total T cells that were SARS-CoV-2-associated. Using the MIRA data, each spike-specific TCR was mapped to the spike region that the TCR reacts to and placed in a CD4 or CD8 class. Log10-transformed breadth and depth values were compared by one-way ANOVA with Sidak's multiple comparisons tests. Drawn from immuneACCESS, this table holds only the in-frame rearrangements with V and J called that TCRdb kept. Clones are partly lost; checked studies trace under half to an unresolved V gene and leave the rest unexplained. V and J calls and clone size are as listed in that table; D and trimming were resolved from the DNA. Here the sample has roughly 140,000 clones; 90% occur a single time. The ten biggest clones cover 3% to 3.5% of the sample.

Here is what the overall study found, with its caveats: Conclusions about previously exposed vaccinees were limited because only six or seven AZD1222 recipients were SARS-CoV-2 seropositive at baseline. Epitopes outside the regions mutated in the B.1.351 and B.1.1.7 variants were reportedly recognized by nearly half of the unique spike-specific TCRs. Because no day 14 peak-response samples were available, the repertoires could be characterized only after the peak T cell response. Spike-specific TCR breadth and depth rose significantly after two AZD1222 doses compared with day 0 and with MenACWY recipients. Vaccine-associated CD4 TCRs spanned the whole spike protein, with dominant responses in regions 160-218 and 743-854. The 56-69-year group was small, and its depth increase did not reach significance, likely because of low power. Most participants were white British and females outnumbered males, and the authors suggested that clonal diversity may have been underestimated.

Concerning this clone: Its antigen remains undetermined. One base away there is no much larger clone; base qualities are not given.

The CDR3 measures 17 amino acids from cysteine to phenylalanine. Of the read, only the CDR3 DNA is kept; its 51 bases are in frame from base 1. Between the V and J ends, shortened by 5 bases and 4 bases respectively, the junction contains 24 bases. Looking up the germline V gene yields CDR1 ENHRY and CDR2 SYGVKD. The sample's time point label is to be understood as: about 28 days (+/-7) after the second vaccine dose. AZD1222 recipients whose second dose came at about 4 weeks and those whose second dose came at about 12 weeks were combined into one group, since spike-specific TCR depth and breadth did not differ between the two schedules. The vaccinee samples were drawn from two UK trials, COV001 and COV002, one of which was a single-blind randomized controlled phase 2/3 trial testing AZD1222 (ChAdOx1 nCoV-19) in healthy adults. For TCRbeta chain sequencing, PBMC samples were collected from trial participants at day 0 and at day 28 after the second dose.

This receptor was identified in an adult who received the AZD1222 COVID-19 vaccine. Recombination connected TRBV10-3 to TRBJ2-7, with no confident D gene call. The sample in question was peripheral blood, obtained 28 days after the second AZD1222 dose. The CDR3 amino acid sequence is: CAISSSSLGPNTYEQYF. The DNA sequence is TGTGCCATCAGTTCATCGTCCCTTGGCCCAAATACTTACGAGCAGTACTTC.